This T cell receptor (beta chain) was obtained from a study of T cells expressing NK-cell markers. CDR3 length: 12 amino acids. In germline, CDR1 is ENHRY, CDR2 SYGVKD. TCRdb re-called the 5' RACE reads; every CDR3 protein appears as one record, without DNA. With 500,000 to 700,000 distinct CDR3 sequences in the sample, the ten largest clones hold approximately 4%. V and J are TRBV10-3 and TRBJ2-3. The sequencing sample was made of blood T cells: a sorted CD56 or NKG2C T cell subset, CD4+ or CD8+ T cells, or bulk PBMC T cells (not recorded which). The source of this sequence is a man aged 18-30 years in good health. The CDR3 is CAISEIVDTQYF.